The table lists the clone carrying this TCR beta chain with a count of one. The data are from a study of blood T cell repertoires in COVID-19. As for the study in general: Some COVID-19 samples were acute and others convalescent; all came from the United States, Italy and Spain.

Participant age was roughly 18 to 95 years, and participants resided in roughly 25 US areas. This CDR3 spans 14 amino acids. The V gene lost 0 bases and the J gene lost 4 bases, with 10 bases spanning the gap. Germline V gene data show CDR1 as SGHRS and CDR2 as YFSETQ. Per the study methods: Amplifying reference gene primers gave estimates of nucleated cell counts. Here immunoSEQ multiplex PCR was the method, and the copy in TCRdb shows in-frame clones only, minus some. The DNA was the basis for D and trimming; V, J and clone size are from that table. The profile covers approximately 230,000 clones, with just over 85% appearing a single time and roughly 14% taken by the ten largest.

The sequence was collected from a woman aged 50 to 60 with acute COVID-19. Material: PBMCs or T cells enriched from blood (not recorded which). The chain has TRBV5-1 and TRBJ1-1; no reliable D call. The chain's CDR3 is CASSLGGRGTEAFF. The CDR3 nucleotides are TGCGCCAGCAGCTTGGGAGGGCGCGGCACTGAAGCTTTCTTT.